A selection of T cell receptor beta chains follows, all from one sample in a study of PD-L1 blockade in urothelial cancer. Profiled with immunoSEQ multiplex PCR; TCRdb holds only in-frame clones, not every one. The sample lists roughly 46,000 clones, around 82% seen once, with 1.9% in the top ten. The material was PBMCs, obtained around atezolizumab (anti-PD-L1) treatment. Receptors originate from a man aged 45-60 years with urothelial cancer. The CDR3 runs from the conserved cysteine through the conserved F or W. Fields, in order: V gene, clone size, D gene, J gene, CDR3 protein, CDR3 DNA. A D gene is named only where the DNA matches it firmly. Rows give clone size only sometimes, using once, few, many, or a class for an expanded clone.

>TRBV6-5|NA|TRBD2|TRBJ2-1
CASSHGGLGRNEQFF
TGTGCCAGCAGCCACGGGGGACTAGGGCGCAATGAGCAGTTCTTC
>TRBV2|NA|TRBD1|TRBJ2-7
CASSDRTGAYEQYF
TGTGCCAGCAGTGATCGGACAGGAGCCTACGAGCAGTACTTC
>TRBV19|few|TRBD1|TRBJ1-2
CASRGTGVEANYGYTF
TGTGCCAGTCGGGGGACAGGGGTCGAAGCTAACTATGGCTACACCTTC
>TRBV7-3|NA|NA|TRBJ2-3
CASSLLGGADTQYF
TGTGCCAGCAGCCTCTTAGGGGGTGCAGATACGCAGTATTTT
>TRBV7-3|NA|TRBD2|TRBJ2-2
CASRSGANTGELFF
TGTGCCAGCAGGAGCGGGGCGAACACCGGGGAGCTGTTTTTT
>TRBV5-1|NA|TRBD2|TRBJ2-3
CASSLVASGLHTQYF
TGCGCCAGCAGCTTGGTGGCTAGCGGGTTACATACGCAGTATTTT
>TRBV13|NA|TRBD1|TRBJ2-5
CASSPWTGKRETQYF
TGTGCCAGCAGCCCGTGGACAGGGAAAAGAGAGACCCAGTACTTC
>TRBV7-2|NA|NA|TRBJ2-5
CASSHRSETQYF
TGTGCCAGCAGCCACAGGTCGGAGACCCAGTACTTC
>TRBV10-3|few|TRBD1|TRBJ1-1
CATGDRVNTEAFF
TGTGCCACCGGGGACAGGGTGAACACTGAAGCTTTCTTT
>TRBV5-1|NA|NA|TRBJ1-2
CASSFGGGGYTF
TGCGCCAGCAGCTTTGGGGGCGGGGGCTACACCTTC